The present TCR beta chain was sequenced within a study of beta chain features in type 1 diabetes. Broader study findings: Patients with type 1 diabetes showed fewer VDJ junction insertions and more deletions. For Type 1 diabetes patients, all four CD4+ subsets carried TCRB CDR3s that were moderately but significantly shorter.

The CDR3 runs to 16 residues. Trimming cost V 6 bases and J 1 base; bases outside gene matches: 8. CDR1 and CDR2 from the germline V gene are SNHLY and FYNNEI. A heparinised blood draw that averaged about 100 mL was obtained once from each donor. Comments on this clone: Its target is not known.

Sequencing targeted expressed TCRB transcripts, as all isolated RNA had been reverse transcribed. Measured with immunoSEQ multiplex PCR; TCRdb has only the in-frame clones, and not every one. In the table there are 300,000 to 350,000 clones, roughly a tenth of which are singletons. V usage is TRBV2 and J usage is TRBJ2-5; 10 bases align to TRBD2. The TCR sequence derives from a man aged 25-45 years with type 1 diabetes. The sequenced sample consisted of central memory CD4+ T cells from blood. DNA of the CDR3: TGTGCCAGCAGCTTCACGGGACTAGCGCGCCAAGAGACCCAGTACTTC. It is translated as CASSFTGLARQETQYF.